This entry lists 3 T cell receptor beta chains sequenced from one sample in a study of T cell changes during pregnancy in multiple sclerosis. TCRdb's copy holds only in-frame clones and misses some; the assay was immunoSEQ multiplex PCR. The data show 50,000 to 75,000 clones, 91% seen once. Source: peripheral blood, taken in the third trimester of pregnancy. These receptors were collected from a female donor in good health, enrolled as a control in a pregnancy study.

CDR3 sequence: CASSIGKRRPRGEQYF. The DNA of the CDR3 is TGTGCCAGTAGTATAGGGAAAAGGCGGCCCCGTGGCGAGCAGTACTTC. This chain uses TRBV19 with TRBJ2-7; D not resolved. V was cut by 1 base and J by 6 bases, with 19 bases left in between. Germline assignment: CDR1 LNHDA and CDR2 SQIVND (reference sequence). The CDR3 contains 16 residues. Supplemented by reference TRBV19 and TRBJ2-7, the full variable domain reads DGGITQSPKYLFRKEGQNVTLSCEQNLNHDAMYWYRQDPGQGLRLIYYSQIVNDFQKGDIAEGYSVSREKKESFPLTVTSAQKNPTAFYLCASSIGKRRPRGEQYFGPGTRLTVT.

The rearrangement links TRBV20-1 to TRBJ1-1; D is ambiguous. The CDR3 is 11 amino acids. V lost 6 bases and J lost 3, with 8 bases in between. Germline CDR1 DFQATT, CDR2 SNEGSKA (reference sequence). The CDR3 sequence is CSAHSYTEAFF. DNA for the CDR3: TGCAGTGCCCACAGCTACACTGAAGCTTTCTTT.

The V and J genes are TRBV7-9 and TRBJ2-7; 9 bases align to TRBD1. The CDR3 length is 15 residues. CDR1 and CDR2 from the germline V gene are SEHNR and FQNEAQ (reference sequence). The V and J ends lost 4 bases and 6 bases, in that order; junction bases with no gene match: 10. The DNA for the CDR3 is TGTGCCAGCAGCTACTGGAACAGGGGGCGACGCGAGCAGTACTTC. The encoded protein is CASSYWNRGRREQYF. Based on the CDR3 plus reference TRBV7-9 and TRBJ2-7, the full variable domain is DTGVSQNPRHKITKRGQNVTFRCDPISEHNRLYWYRQTLGQGPEFLTYFQNEAQLEKSRLLSDRFSAERPKGSFSTLEIQRTEQGDSAMYLCASSYWNRGRREQYFGPGTRLTVT.